These 13 T cell receptor beta chains were sequenced from one sample in a study of cytomegalovirus exposure and HLA in healthy donors. Primers: 60 Vbeta forward and 13 Jbeta reverse. Only in-frame clones appear in the TCRdb table, and some are missing; sequencing was by immunoSEQ multiplex PCR. The data contain approximately 120,000 clones, around 76% of them singletons. Input material: PBMCs. These receptors all stem from a woman in her sixties in good health and CMV-seropositive.

This clone was observed a single time. The V call is TRBV10-3, the J call TRBJ2-1; TRBD2 is a possible D gene (6 bases). The CDR3 has 11 residues. V was pared by 4 bases and J by 9 bases, with 7 bases between. Germline loops: CDR1 ENHRY, CDR2 SYGVKD. The DNA for the CDR3 is TGTGCCATCAGTGGGAGGGCTGAGCAGTTCTTC. It encodes CAISGRAEQFF.

V usage is TRBV7-8 and J usage is TRBJ2-5; D unclear. CDR1 is SGHVS, CDR2 FQNEAQ, per germline. The V end lost 4 bases, the J end lost 7 bases, and 10 bases lay between the germline ends. This CDR3 is 12 amino acids long. The CDR3 region is CASSSPRRTQYF. CDR3 nucleotides: TGTGCCAGCAGCTCACCGCGCCGGACCCAGTACTTC.

The chain is built from TRBV4-3 and TRBJ2-1, with 8 bases that match TRBD2. CDR1 is LGHNA and CDR2 is YSLEER in the germline V gene. V trimming: 0 bases; J trimming: 5 bases; junction bases outside the gene matches: 15. CDR3 length: 19 amino acids. The CDR3 is CASSQDGAAGVVENNEQFF. In DNA form, the CDR3 reads TGCGCCAGCAGCCAAGATGGGGCAGCGGGAGTGGTGGAAAACAATGAGCAGTTCTTC.

This clone was counted a single time. The chain carries TRBV7-8 and TRBJ2-2, with no clear D. Trimming stripped 5 bases from V and 1 base from J, with 11 bases between. CDR1 and CDR2 from the germline V gene are SGHVS and FQNEAQ. CDR3 length equals 15 residues. CDR3 nucleotides: TGTGCCAGCAGCCGCGACACCTTGAACACCGGGGAGCTGTTTTTT. It yields the protein CASSRDTLNTGELFF.

This clone was recorded a few times. The chain links TRBV5-6 to TRBJ2-3; 12 bases line up with TRBD2. CDR1 SGHDT and CDR2 YYEEEE come from the germline V gene. This CDR3 is built from 18 residues. Trimming cost V 4 bases and J 0 bases; bases outside gene matches: 9. The CDR3 DNA reads as TGTGCCAGCAGCAAAACTAGCGGGAGGACTGCTAGCACAGATACGCAGTATTTT. Translated, it gives CASSKTSGRTASTDTQYF.

This clone was counted a single time. CDR3 nucleotide sequence: TGTGCCAGCAGCGTCCACAGGGGAATGAACACTGAAGCTTTCTTT. Amino acid sequence: CASSVHRGMNTEAFF. V gene TRBV7-2 combines with J gene TRBJ1-1; 7 bases are a match to TRBD1. The J segment lost 0 bases and the V segment lost 5 bases, leaving 6 bases of the junction unmatched. The CDR3 totals 15 residues. The germline V gene encodes CDR1 SGHTA and CDR2 FQGNSA.

The chain uses TRBV4-1 and TRBJ1-4; D remains ambiguous. CDR3 length: 15 amino acids. The germline V and J ends were trimmed by 8 bases and 2 bases, with 15 bases remaining between them. Germline values: CDR1 MGHRA, CDR2 YSYEKL. The CDR3 DNA sequence: TGCGCCAGCGGCGGAGGGCTAACTACTAATGAAAAACTGTTTTTT. This sequence encodes CASGGGLTTNEKLFF.

V usage is TRBV29-1 and J usage is TRBJ2-7; TRBD1 aligns across 10 bases. Trimming removed 3 bases from V and 1 base from J; junction bases left unmatched: 3. The CDR3 totals 14 residues. CDR1 is SQVTM and CDR2 is ANQGSEA in the germline V gene. CDR3 residues: CSVDGQGGSYEQYF. The CDR3 nucleotides read TGCAGCGTTGACGGACAGGGGGGATCCTACGAGCAGTACTTC.

The V and J genes are TRBV10-3 and TRBJ1-5, with D maybe TRBD1 (5 bases). V was trimmed by 4 bases and J by 6 bases, leaving 19 bases between them. This CDR3 comprises 16 residues. Per germline, CDR1 ENHRY and CDR2 SYGVKD. The CDR3 protein is CAISGQPGGNGQPQHF. The CDR3 region has the DNA TGTGCCATCAGTGGACAGCCGGGAGGGAATGGTCAGCCCCAGCATTTT.

V and J are TRBV27 and TRBJ1-2; 8 bases line up with TRBD1. The germline CDR1 and CDR2 sequences are MNHEY and SMNVEV (reference sequence). V gave up 3 bases and J gave up 0 bases; unmatched junction bases: 15. The CDR3 has 19 amino acids. The CDR3 is CASSFYPHRTGRANYGYTF. Here the CDR3 DNA reads TGTGCCAGCAGTTTCTATCCCCACAGGACAGGGAGAGCTAACTATGGCTACACCTTC.

This clone was seen once. The chain carries TRBV2 and TRBJ1-1; TRBD1 is a possible D gene (5 bases). The germline V gene encodes CDR1 SNHLY and CDR2 FYNNEI. V lost 3 bases and J lost 1, with 9 bases in between. This CDR3 contains 14 residues. CDR3 amino acids: CASSDLGPNTEAFF. The DNA of the CDR3 is TGTGCCAGCAGTGATCTGGGGCCGAACACTGAAGCTTTCTTT.

The rearrangement joins TRBV25-1 to TRBJ2-6; 8 nucleotides align to TRBD1. The V segment lost 2 bases and the J segment 0 bases; nucleotides outside the gene matches: 3. Germline values: CDR1 MGHDK, CDR2 SYGVNS. CDR3 length equals 17 residues. For the CDR3, the DNA is TGTGCCAGCAGTGAACGGACAGGGCACTCTGGGGCCAACGTCCTGACTTTC. Its protein product is CASSERTGHSGANVLTF.

The genes are TRBV5-8 and TRBJ2-3; TRBD2 is a possible D gene (5 bases). This CDR3 region has 15 residues. V shed 4 bases and J shed 2 bases, with 14 bases lying between them. CDR1 is SGHTS and CDR2 is YDEGEE in the germline V gene. The CDR3 here is CASSATPGYTDTQYF. CDR3 in DNA: TGTGCCAGCAGCGCCACCCCGGGATACACAGATACGCAGTATTTT.